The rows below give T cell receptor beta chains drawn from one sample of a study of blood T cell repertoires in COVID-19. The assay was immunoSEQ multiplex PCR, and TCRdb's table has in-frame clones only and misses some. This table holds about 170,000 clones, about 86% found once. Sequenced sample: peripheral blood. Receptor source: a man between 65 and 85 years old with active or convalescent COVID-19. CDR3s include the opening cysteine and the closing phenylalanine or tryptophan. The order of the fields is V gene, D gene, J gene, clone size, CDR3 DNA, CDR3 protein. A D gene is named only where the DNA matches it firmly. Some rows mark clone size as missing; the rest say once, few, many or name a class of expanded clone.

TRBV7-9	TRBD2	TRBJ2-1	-	TGTGCCAGCAGCCCCTCGGGGGGGGGCCCATACAATGAGCAGTTCTTC	CASSPSGGGPYNEQFF
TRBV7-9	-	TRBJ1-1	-	TGTGCCAGCAGCACCTACAGGAACACTGAAGCTTTCTTT	CASSTYRNTEAFF
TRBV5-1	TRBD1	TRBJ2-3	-	TGCGCCAGCAGGTCACAGGGGACGACAGATACGCAGTATTTT	CASRSQGTTDTQYF
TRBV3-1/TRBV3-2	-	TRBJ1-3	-	TGTGCCAGCAGCCAAAGCCCACCGGGCTCTGGAAACACCATATATTTT	CASSQSPPGSGNTIYF
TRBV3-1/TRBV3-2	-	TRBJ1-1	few	TGTGCCAGCAGACCCTATCAGGGAGGGGTCACTGAAGCTTTCTTT	CASRPYQGGVTEAFF
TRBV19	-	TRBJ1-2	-	TGTGCCAGTAGCAAAACAGGTTCACCTTATGGCTACACCTTC	CASSKTGSPYGYTF
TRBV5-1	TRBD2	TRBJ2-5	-	TGCGCCAGCAGCTCCGGACTAGCGGGAGCACAAGAGACCCAGTACTTC	CASSSGLAGAQETQYF
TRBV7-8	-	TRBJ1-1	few	TGTGCCAGCAGCTTAAGAGGCGGTGGGGCAAACACTGAAGCTTTCTTT	CASSLRGGGANTEAFF
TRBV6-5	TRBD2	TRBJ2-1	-	TGTGCCAGCAGCCGAGCGGGAGGAAATGAGCAGTTCTTC	CASSRAGGNEQFF
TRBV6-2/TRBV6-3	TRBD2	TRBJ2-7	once	TGTGCCAGCAGTCACCCTCGGAGCCTAGCGGAGGAGGTAGTCCACGAGCAGTACTTC	CASSHPRSLAEEVVHEQYF
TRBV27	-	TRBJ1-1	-	TGTGCCAGCCACAGGAATGGAGGGACTGAAGCTTTCTTT	CASHRNGGTEAFF
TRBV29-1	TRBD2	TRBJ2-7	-	TGCAGCGTGAGAGCGGGACCTTCCTACGAGCAGTACTTC	CSVRAGPSYEQYF
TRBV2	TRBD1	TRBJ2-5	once	TGTGCCAGCACCCGGGACAGGGGTTCAGAGACCCAGTACTTC	CASTRDRGSETQYF
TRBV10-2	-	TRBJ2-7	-	TGCGCCAGCAGTCTCCGGGGGACCGAGCAGTACTTC	CASSLRGTEQYF
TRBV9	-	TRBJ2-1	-	TGTGCCAGCAGCGTCCTCGGTATGCGGGGCGGAGGGTCCTACAATGAGCAGTTCTTC	CASSVLGMRGGGSYNEQFF
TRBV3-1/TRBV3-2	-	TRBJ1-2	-	TGTGCCAGCAGTCTAGACGGGTCCTATGGCTACACCTTC	CASSLDGSYGYTF
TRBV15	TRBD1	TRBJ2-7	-	TGTGCCACCAGCAGGTCCGGGACAGAGTACGAGCAGTACTTC	CATSRSGTEYEQYF
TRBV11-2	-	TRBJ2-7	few	TGTGCCAGCAGCTCGCCCAGGGGCTCCCTCTACGAGCAGTACTTC	CASSSPRGSLYEQYF
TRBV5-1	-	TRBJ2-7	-	TGCGCCAGCAGCGCCCAAAGGGGCGCGAACGAGCAGTACTTC	CASSAQRGANEQYF
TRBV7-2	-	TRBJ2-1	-	TGTGCCAGCAGCTTACCTCGAGCGGATGAGCAGTTCTTC	CASSLPRADEQFF
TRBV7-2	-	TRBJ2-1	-	TGTGCCAGCAGCTCCCGAATGGGGCGGGGGCTGGGGACCTACAATGAGCAGTTCTTC	CASSSRMGRGLGTYNEQFF
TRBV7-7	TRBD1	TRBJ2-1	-	TGTGCCAGCAGTGACACGAGGGGTCAGGGGGATTACAATGAGCAGTTCTTC	CASSDTRGQGDYNEQFF
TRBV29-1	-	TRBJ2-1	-	TGCAGCGAGATACACGGTTCGGGGACACACAATGAGCAGTTCTTC	CSEIHGSGTHNEQFF
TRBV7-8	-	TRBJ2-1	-	TGTGCCAGCAGCTTGACAGAGCTCTACAATGAGCAGTTCTTC	CASSLTELYNEQFF
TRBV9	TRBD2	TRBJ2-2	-	TGTGCCAGCAGCGAGGGACTAGCGGTTACCGGGGAGCTGTTTTTT	CASSEGLAVTGELFF
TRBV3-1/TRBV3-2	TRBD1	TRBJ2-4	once	TGTGCCAGCAGCCTCCGGACAGGGGCGGCCAAAAACATTCAGTACTTC	CASSLRTGAAKNIQYF
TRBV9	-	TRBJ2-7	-	TGTGCCAGCAGCCCAAGCACTATAGGGGATTGGCACGAGCAGTACTTC	CASSPSTIGDWHEQYF
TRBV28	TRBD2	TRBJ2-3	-	TGTGCCAGCACGTCAGCGGGAGATGGGGATACGCAGTATTTT	CASTSAGDGDTQYF
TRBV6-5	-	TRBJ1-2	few	TGTGCCAGCATAGCGGGGGTGGGCTACACCTTC	CASIAGVGYTF
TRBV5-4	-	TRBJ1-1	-	TGTGCCAGCAGCTCCCGCTATAGGGGCTTGAACACTGAAGCTTTCTTT	CASSSRYRGLNTEAFF
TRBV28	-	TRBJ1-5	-	TGTGCCAGCAGGAATGAGGGACAGCCCCAGCATTTT	CASRNEGQPQHF
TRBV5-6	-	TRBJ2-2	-	TGTGCCAGCAGCTTTCTGGTGGGGCAGGGTGCCACCGGGGAGCTGTTTTTT	CASSFLVGQGATGELFF
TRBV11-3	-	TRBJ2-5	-	TGTGCCAGCAGCCCTGCTCCGGGTGGGACCCAGTACTTC	CASSPAPGGTQYF
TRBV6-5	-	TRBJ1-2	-	TGTGCCAGCACCTTACGTCAGGGGCGCTATGGCTACACCTTC	CASTLRQGRYGYTF
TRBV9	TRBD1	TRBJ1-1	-	TGTGCCAGCAGCGTAGTGGCAGGGGGCGAAGAGACTGAAGCTTTCTTT	CASSVVAGGEETEAFF
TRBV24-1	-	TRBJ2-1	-	TGTGCCATCTCTAACTTTTACGAGCAGTTCTTC	CAISNFYEQFF
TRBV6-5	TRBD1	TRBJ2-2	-	TGTGCCAGCAGGACTGACAGGGGATTGTCCGGGGAGCTGTTTTTT	CASRTDRGLSGELFF
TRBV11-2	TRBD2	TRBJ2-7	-	TGTGCCAGCAGCTTTGCGGGAGGGCCCGACGAGCAGTACTTC	CASSFAGGPDEQYF
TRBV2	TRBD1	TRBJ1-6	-	TGTGCCAGCAGTGCAAGGACAGGGCGAGATTCACCCCTCCACTTT	CASSARTGRDSPLHF
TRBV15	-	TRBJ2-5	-	TGTGCCACCAGCGGAAGCCGACTCTACCAAGAGACCCAGTACTTC	CATSGSRLYQETQYF
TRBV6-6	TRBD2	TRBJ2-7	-	TGTGCCAGCAGTTACTCTGGGACTAGCGGGATAAACGAGCAGTACTTC	CASSYSGTSGINEQYF
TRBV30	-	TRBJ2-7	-	TGTGCCTGGAGTGTACTTGGGAGCTCCTACGAGCAGTACTTC	CAWSVLGSSYEQYF
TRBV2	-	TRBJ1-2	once	TGTGCCAGCAGTGTGATGACACCGGTTCTCACCTTC	CASSVMTPVLTF
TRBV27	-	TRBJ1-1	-	TGTGCCAGCAGTTTATGGTCAGGGGCGGGCACTGAAGCTTTCTTT	CASSLWSGAGTEAFF
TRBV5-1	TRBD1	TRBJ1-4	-	TGCGCCAGCAGCAGGGGGCAAGCTAATGAAAAACTGTTTTTT	CASSRGQANEKLFF